This is a list of T cell receptor beta chains from one sample in a study of blood T cells in healthy people across ages. Each CDR3 protein gets one entry after TCRdb re-called the 5' RACE reads with MiXCR. The sample lists over 1,500,000 distinct CDR3 sequences, roughly 50% seen once, with approximately 2.1% in the top ten. What was sequenced was blood. The receptors here all came from a woman aged 35 to 49 in good health. Each CDR3 is given with its conserved first and last residue. A D gene is named only where the DNA matches it firmly. Expanded clones are given a class, and other clones once, few, many or no size at all.

TRBJ1-1	.	TRBV4-1	.	CASSPASGINTEAFF	TGCGCCAGCAGCCCAGCCTCAGGGATTAACACTGAAGCTTTCTTT
TRBJ2-1	.	TRBV10-2	.	CASTVGGGLYNEQFF	TGCGCCAGCACTGTTGGGGGGGGCCTCTACAATGAGCAGTTCTTC
TRBJ2-5	few	TRBV15	.	CATSSPQFPGETQYF	TGTGCCACCAGCAGCCCTCAGTTCCCCGGGGAGACCCAGTACTTC
TRBJ2-5	.	TRBV20-1	TRBD1	CSEQGLYGTQYF	TGCAGTGAACAGGGGCTCTACGGGACCCAGTACTTC
TRBJ2-6	.	TRBV28	.	CASNEFAGANVLTF	TGTGCCAGCAACGAGTTTGCTGGGGCCAACGTCCTGACTTTC
TRBJ2-5	.	TRBV7-2	TRBD2	CASSDGLAGYQETQYF	TGTGCCAGCAGCGACGGACTAGCGGGCTACCAAGAGACCCAGTACTTC
TRBJ2-3	few	TRBV11-1	TRBD1	CASSIATGTTDTQYF	TGTGCCAGCAGCATAGCGACAGGGACGACAGATACGCAGTATTTT
TRBJ2-1	few	TRBV20-1	.	CSARVGYNEQFF	TGCAGTGCTAGGGTCGGGTACAATGAGCAGTTCTTC
TRBJ2-3	.	TRBV20-1	TRBD2	CSAIGWAGGLRLSDTQYF	TGCAGTGCTATCGGGTGGGCGGGGGGACTAAGGCTATCAGATACGCAGTATTTT
TRBJ1-2	.	TRBV29-1	.	CSVEGTGDTF	TGCAGCGTTGAAGGAACAGGCGACACCTTC
TRBJ2-7	.	TRBV6-6	.	CASRTEVGYEQYF	TGTGCCAGCAGAACGGAGGTCGGTTACGAGCAGTACTTC
TRBJ2-3	.	TRBV29-1	.	CSVAQYSTDTQYF	TGCAGCGTGGCACAGTATAGCACAGATACGCAGTATTTT
TRBJ2-1	.	TRBV20-1	TRBD1	CSARGTGNNEQFF	TGCAGTGCTAGGGGGACAGGTAACAATGAGCAGTTCTTC
TRBJ2-4	few	TRBV14	.	CASSQGVLGTAQLAKNIQYF	TGTGCCAGCAGCCAAGGGGTGCTCGGGACCGCGCAACTAGCCAAAAACATTCAGTACTTC
TRBJ1-5	.	TRBV24-1	.	CATAQSNQPQHF	TGTGCCACCGCTCAAAGCAATCAGCCCCAGCATTTT
TRBJ2-3	.	TRBV7-9	TRBD2	CASSSSRLAGEEWTDTQYF	TGTGCCAGCAGCTCATCCAGACTAGCGGGGGAAGAATGGACAGATACGCAGTATTTT
TRBJ2-1	few	TRBV27	TRBD2	CASRSGGRAPYNEQFF	TGTGCCAGCAGAAGCGGGGGCCGGGCTCCCTACAATGAGCAGTTCTTC
TRBJ2-4	few	TRBV13	TRBD2	CASSPGTSGGEAKNIQYF	TGTGCCAGCAGCCCCGGGACTAGCGGGGGGGAAGCCAAAAACATTCAGTACTTC
TRBJ1-2	.	TRBV7-2	.	CASSLTSRDLKNYGYTF	TGTGCCAGCAGCCTTACGTCCCGGGACCTTAAAAACTATGGCTACACCTTC
TRBJ2-1	few	TRBV12-3/TRBV12-4	.	CASSLKIGEVSYNEQFF	TGTGCCAGCAGTTTAAAGATCGGGGAGGTCTCCTACAATGAGCAGTTCTTC
TRBJ2-5	.	TRBV5-1	.	CASSLGVAENEQYF	TGCGCCAGCAGCTTGGGTGTAGCTGAGAATGAGCAGTACTTC
TRBJ2-7	.	TRBV15	.	CATSRDLGTRHEQYF	TGTGCCACCAGCAGAGACTTAGGGACAAGGCACGAGCAGTACTTC
TRBJ2-1	.	TRBV7-2	.	CASSLVISRWVDEQFF	TGTGCCAGCAGCTTAGTCATTTCGAGGTGGGTCGATGAGCAGTTCTTC
TRBJ2-3	few	TRBV4-3	.	CASSQASGWADTQYF	TGCGCCAGCAGCCAAGCATCAGGGTGGGCAGATACGCAGTATTTT
TRBJ2-6	.	TRBV5-1	TRBD2	CASSFSGGEPYSSGANVLTF	TGCGCCAGCAGCTTTAGCGGGGGGGAACCTTACTCCTCTGGGGCCAACGTCCTGACTTTC
TRBJ2-1	.	TRBV7-9	.	CASSYLARGQNEQFF	TGTGCCAGCAGTTATCTAGCGAGGGGACAGAATGAGCAGTTCTTC
TRBJ1-2	few	TRBV13	TRBD1	CASSRRDRVNVGYTF	TGTGCCAGCAGCCGAAGGGACAGGGTTAATGTTGGCTACACCTTC
TRBJ2-5	.	TRBV20-1	.	CSADYPLHNEQYF	TGCAGTGCCGACTACCCTCTCCACAATGAGCAGTACTTC